A single sample is the source of the 28 T cell receptor beta chains below, sequenced in a study of blood T cell repertoires in COVID-19. The repertoire was sequenced with immunoSEQ multiplex PCR; TCRdb's copy has only in-frame clones and lacks some. The repertoire has 400,000 to 500,000 clones, 70% to 90% of them found once; the top ten carry over 1.1%. Sequenced sample: peripheral blood. The source is a woman in her 30s with active or convalescent COVID-19.

The chain is built from TRBV19 and TRBJ1-1; tentatively, D is TRBD1 (5 bases). V was pared by 2 bases and J by 5 bases, with 12 bases between. The CDR3 is 14 residues long. CDR1 is LNHDA, CDR2 SQIVND, per germline (reference sequence). The DNA for the CDR3 is TGTGCCAGTAGTATACCGGCAGGGCTTACTGAAGCTTTCTTT. Its protein product is CASSIPAGLTEAFF.

This rearrangement joins TRBV5-4 to TRBJ2-1; 9 nucleotides align to TRBD1. Germline V gene lookup returns CDR1 SGHNT and CDR2 YYREEE (reference sequence). With 2 bases clipped from V and 5 bases from J, the junction kept 5 bases outside the gene matches. This CDR3 is 15 amino acids long. DNA for the CDR3: TGTGCCAGCAGCTTTGGGACAGGGAACCACAATGAGCAGTTCTTC. Protein: CASSFGTGNHNEQFF.

The chain joins TRBV7-8 to TRBJ2-1, with 8 bases fitting TRBD2. Trimming cost V 5 bases and J 4 bases; bases outside gene matches: 7. This CDR3 has 15 residues. Germline V gene sequence: CDR1 SGHVS, CDR2 FQNEAQ. The CDR3 here is CASSPSAGGYNEQFF. In nucleotides, the CDR3 is TGTGCCAGCAGCCCCAGCGCGGGAGGTTACAATGAGCAGTTCTTC. Looking up the rest from reference TRBV7-8 and TRBJ2-1 gives the full variable domain: GAGVSQSPRYKVAKRGQDVALRCDPISGHVSLFWYQQALGQGPEFLTYFQNEAQLDKSGLPSDRFFAERPEGSVSTLKIQRTQQEDSAVYLCASSPSAGGYNEQFFGPGTRLTVL.

CDR3 loop: CASSETGTGKTESYTF. The CDR3 coding sequence is TGTGCCAGCAGCGAGACCGGGACAGGGAAGACTGAGAGCTACACCTTC. The chain links TRBV5-5 to TRBJ1-2; TRBD1 matches 9 bases. Trimming removed 4 bases from V and 9 bases from J; junction bases left unmatched: 16. The germline gives CDR1 SGHKS, CDR2 YYEKEE (reference sequence). The CDR3 covers 16 residues.

In this sample, this clone turned up a few times. The J gene is TRBJ1-1, the V gene TRBV6-2 or TRBV6-3; D is uncertain. Germline CDR1 MNHEY, CDR2 SVGEGT. Trimming took 6 bases from V and 6 from J, leaving 14 bases between them. The CDR3 covers 13 residues. CDR3 sequence: CASSRNYNPEAFF. The CDR3 coding sequence is TGTGCCAGCAGCCGGAACTATAACCCTGAAGCTTTCTTT.

This rearrangement joins TRBV9 to TRBJ1-6; tentative D call: TRBD1 (5 bases). The germline gives CDR1 SGDLS, CDR2 YYNGEE. The V end lost 4 bases, the J end lost 8 bases, and 13 bases lay between the germline ends. This CDR3 is 14 amino acids long. The CDR3 loop is CASSPEVRDSPLHF. CDR3 coding DNA: TGTGCCAGCAGCCCCGAGGTCAGGGATTCACCCCTCCACTTT. Supplemented by reference TRBV9 and TRBJ1-6, the full variable domain reads DSGVTQTPKHLITATGQRVTLRCSPRSGDLSVYWYQQSLDQGLQFLIQYYNGEERAKGNILERFSAQQFPDLHSELNLSSLELGDSALYFCASSPEVRDSPLHFGNGTRLTVT.

The chain recombines TRBV18 with TRBJ2-5; D remains ambiguous. V dropped 2 bases and J dropped 4 bases, with 5 bases sitting between them. CDR3 length: 12 amino acids. Germline V gene data show CDR1 as KGHSH and CDR2 as LQKENI. CDR3 DNA: TGTGCCAGCTCACCAGTCGGAGAGACCCAGTACTTC. This codes for CASSPVGETQYF.

This clone was counted between two and nine times. J is TRBJ1-2 and V is TRBV11-2, with 7 bases matching TRBD1. In germline, CDR1 is SGHAT, CDR2 FQNNGV. The junction had 9 bases not matched to a gene; V was cut back by 4 bases and J by 7 bases. This CDR3 is built from 14 residues. The CDR3 nucleotides are TGTGCCAGCAGCTCAGAAGACAGGGACTCTGGCTACACCTTC. It translates to CASSSEDRDSGYTF.

The chain uses TRBV5-1 and TRBJ2-7; 8 nucleotides agree with TRBD1. Germline V lookup: CDR1 SGHRS, CDR2 YFSETQ. V lost 1 base to trimming and J lost 6 bases; unmatched junction nucleotides: 3. There are 13 residues in the CDR3. The CDR3 bases are TGCGCCAGCAGCTTGATCGGACAGGGCGAGCAGTACTTC. It encodes CASSLIGQGEQYF.

The chain joins TRBV5-1 to TRBJ2-7; tentative D call: TRBD2 (5 bases). The V gene's germline CDR1 is SGHRS and CDR2 YFSETQ. The length of the CDR3 is 12 residues. Trimming took 3 bases from V and 6 from J, leaving 10 bases between them. The CDR3 loop reads CASSSDFLEQYF. In DNA form, the CDR3 reads TGCGCCAGCAGCTCGGACTTTCTCGAGCAGTACTTC.

The CDR3 bases are TGCGCCAGCACCGACAAAGCGGGGGGTACAGATACGCAGTATTTT. Residues: CASTDKAGGTDTQYF. This chain joins TRBV5-1 and TRBJ2-3; 9 bases align to TRBD2. J was trimmed by 3 bases and V by 6 bases; bases with no gene match: 8. CDR1 is SGHRS, CDR2 YFSETQ, per germline. The CDR3 has 15 residues.

The rearrangement links TRBV6-1 to TRBJ2-1, with a possible D match to TRBD2 (6 bases). In germline, CDR1 is MNHNS, CDR2 SASEGT. The CDR3 has 13 amino acids. V lost 4 bases to trimming and J lost 6 bases, with 10 bases between them. Here the CDR3 reads CASSVAGGNEQFF. The CDR3 DNA reads TGTGCCAGCAGTGTAGCCGGGGGCAATGAGCAGTTCTTC.

This rearrangement joins TRBV10-3 to TRBJ1-1, with 9 bases matching TRBD1. J gave up 4 bases and V 6 bases, and 3 bases lay outside the gene matches. Germline V gene data show CDR1 as ENHRY and CDR2 as SYGVKD. The CDR3 covers 13 residues. CDR3 bases: TGTGCCATCAGCACGACAGGGGGCACTGAAGCTTTCTTT. This codes for CAISTTGGTEAFF.

V is TRBV27 and J is TRBJ1-5; possible D gene TRBD1, 5 bases. The germline V and J ends were trimmed by 5 bases and 9 bases, with 17 bases remaining between them. CDR3 size: 14 residues. Germline V gene data show CDR1 as MNHEY and CDR2 as SMNVEV (reference sequence). CDR3 nucleotide sequence: TGTGCCAGCAGTCCATCAAGCGGGGCTATGCCCCAGCATTTT. Amino acids: CASSPSSGAMPQHF.

The rearrangement links TRBV10-3 to TRBJ1-2; no reliable D call. Germline values: CDR1 ENHRY, CDR2 SYGVKD. V lost 4 bases and J 4 bases, leaving 10 bases between the germline ends. The CDR3 totals 13 residues. DNA of the CDR3: TGTGCCATCAGTGGGGATCGGGGCTATGGCTACACCTTC. It is translated as CAISGDRGYGYTF.

The chain joins TRBV5-4 to TRBJ1-2; 8 nucleotides line up with TRBD1. There are 13 residues in the CDR3. CDR1 is SGHNT, CDR2 YYREEE, per germline (reference sequence). Losses at the gene ends were 4 bases for V and 6 bases for J; bases not matched to a gene: 5. The CDR3 region is CASSPGQGNGYTF. For the CDR3, the DNA is TGTGCCAGCAGCCCCGGACAGGGCAATGGCTACACCTTC.

This chain connects TRBV5-5 to TRBJ2-7; D uncertain. The CDR3 is 14 residues long. The germline CDR1 and CDR2 sequences are SGHKS and YYEKEE (reference sequence). Trimming pared 2 bases from V and 2 bases from J, leaving 11 bases between. CDR3 protein: CASSFLWSTYEQYF. The CDR3 DNA follows: TGTGCCAGCAGCTTCCTTTGGAGCACCTACGAGCAGTACTTC.

This chain links TRBV19 with TRBJ1-1; D may be TRBD1 (6 bases). Germline CDR1 reads LNHDA; CDR2 reads SQIVND (reference sequence). The CDR3 consists of 14 residues. The V end was cut by 1 base, the J end by 5 bases, with 11 bases between. CDR3 protein: CASSIGRGRTEAFF. The DNA of the CDR3 is TGTGCCAGTAGTATAGGCAGGGGTCGGACTGAAGCTTTCTTT.

The chain is built from TRBV5-1 and TRBJ1-1; possibly TRBD1 for D (5 bases). The CDR3 sequence is 16 residues long. In germline, CDR1 is SGHRS, CDR2 YFSETQ. The ends were cut back, 0 bases at V and 3 bases at J, with 15 bases in the middle. This CDR3 is CASSLEGAYLDTEAFF. The CDR3 nucleotides are TGCGCCAGCAGCTTGGAAGGGGCGTATCTGGACACTGAAGCTTTCTTT.

The chain couples TRBV27 to TRBJ2-1; possibly TRBD1 for D (6 bases). Germline CDR1 reads MNHEY; CDR2 reads SMNVEV (reference sequence). This CDR3 is built from 15 residues. V was shortened by 3 bases and J by 4 bases, with 13 bases between the two germline ends. This chain's CDR3 is CASSFQGQIYNEQFF. CDR3 nucleotides: TGTGCCAGCAGTTTTCAAGGACAGATATACAATGAGCAGTTCTTC.

This clone was observed a handful of times. The chain links TRBV2 to TRBJ1-3; possible D gene TRBD1, 6 bases. Germline V lookup: CDR1 SNHLY, CDR2 FYNNEI. The CDR3 consists of 15 residues. Trimming removed 2 bases from V and 0 bases from J, with 8 bases in between. This CDR3 is CASSEWDTSGNTIYF. CDR3 bases: TGTGCCAGCAGTGAATGGGACACCTCTGGAAACACCATATATTTT.

V is TRBV19 and J is TRBJ1-4, with D uncertain. CDR1 LNHDA and CDR2 SQIVND come from the germline V gene (reference sequence). CDR3 size: 15 residues. V gave up 3 bases and J gave up 5 bases, with 13 bases separating them. CDR3 in amino acids: CASSIIRRVNEKLFF. CDR3 bases: TGTGCCAGTAGTATCATTCGGAGGGTGAATGAAAAACTGTTTTTT.

This chain links TRBV2 with TRBJ2-5; the match to TRBD1 covers 9 bases. The germline gives CDR1 SNHLY, CDR2 FYNNEI. The trim removed 6 bases at V and 1 base at J, leaving 6 bases unmatched. The CDR3 covers 15 residues. The CDR3 sequence is CASRPGQGFQETQYF. CDR3 coding DNA: TGTGCCAGCAGACCGGGACAGGGTTTCCAAGAGACCCAGTACTTC.

J is TRBJ1-4 and V is TRBV11-3, with TRBD1 matching 9 bases. Germline V CDR1 and CDR2: SGHNT, YENEEA. V trimming: 2 bases; J trimming: 5 bases; junction bases outside the gene matches: 3. The CDR3 length is 15 residues. The CDR3 spells CASSLRDRENEKLFF. In DNA form, the CDR3 reads TGTGCCAGCAGCTTACGGGACAGGGAAAATGAAAAACTGTTTTTT.

This rearrangement joins TRBV9 to TRBJ1-2, with 7 bases that match TRBD1. Unmatched junction bases numbered 3, after V lost 0 bases and J lost 4 bases. The germline V gene encodes CDR1 SGDLS and CDR2 YYNGEE. The CDR3 contains 14 residues. The CDR3 region has the DNA TGTGCCAGCAGCGTAGAGGGGGCCTCCTATGGCTACACCTTC. It encodes CASSVEGASYGYTF. The full variable domain, completed using reference TRBV9 and TRBJ1-2, is DSGVTQTPKHLITATGQRVTLRCSPRSGDLSVYWYQQSLDQGLQFLIQYYNGEERAKGNILERFSAQQFPDLHSELNLSSLELGDSALYFCASSVEGASYGYTFGSGTRLTVV.

The rearrangement links TRBV5-5 to TRBJ2-6, with TRBD2 matching 9 bases. V shed 4 bases, J shed 4 bases, and the junction held 9 bases outside the gene matches. Germline V gene lookup returns CDR1 SGHKS and CDR2 YYEKEE (reference sequence). This CDR3 spans 17 amino acids. CDR3 region: CASSTTAGGSGANVLTF. For the CDR3, the DNA is TGTGCCAGCAGCACCACAGCGGGGGGATCCGGGGCCAACGTCCTGACTTTC.

The V call is TRBV5-1, the J call TRBJ2-3; D unclear. The CDR3 loop spans 13 amino acids. Trimming took off 0 bases at V and 6 bases at J, with 8 bases between the two ends. Germline V gene lookup returns CDR1 SGHRS and CDR2 YFSETQ. This CDR3 is CASSLAYSDTQYF. The DNA of the CDR3 is TGCGCCAGCAGCTTGGCCTACTCGGATACGCAGTATTTT.

The chain links TRBV5-4 to TRBJ2-2, with unresolved D. The CDR3 covers 14 residues. Germline V gene sequence: CDR1 SGHNT, CDR2 YYREEE (reference sequence). The V end was cut by 0 bases, the J end by 3 bases, with 6 bases between. Here the CDR3 reads CASSLDSDTGELFF. In DNA, the CDR3 is TGTGCCAGCAGCTTGGACAGTGACACCGGGGAGCTGTTTTTT.